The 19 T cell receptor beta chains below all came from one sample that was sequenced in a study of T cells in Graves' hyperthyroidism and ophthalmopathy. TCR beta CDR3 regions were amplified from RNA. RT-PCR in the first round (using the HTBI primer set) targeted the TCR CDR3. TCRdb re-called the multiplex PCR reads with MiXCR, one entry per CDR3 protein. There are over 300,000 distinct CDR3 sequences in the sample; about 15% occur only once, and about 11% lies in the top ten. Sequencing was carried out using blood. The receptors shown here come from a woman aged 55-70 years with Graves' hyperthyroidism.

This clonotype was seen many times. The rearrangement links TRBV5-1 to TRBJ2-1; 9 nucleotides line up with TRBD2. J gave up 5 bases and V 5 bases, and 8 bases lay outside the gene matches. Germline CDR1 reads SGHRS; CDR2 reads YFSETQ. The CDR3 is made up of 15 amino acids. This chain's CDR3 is CASSFSASGNNEQFF. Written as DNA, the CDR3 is TGCGCCAGCAGTTTTTCGGCTAGCGGGAACAATGAGCAGTTCTTC.

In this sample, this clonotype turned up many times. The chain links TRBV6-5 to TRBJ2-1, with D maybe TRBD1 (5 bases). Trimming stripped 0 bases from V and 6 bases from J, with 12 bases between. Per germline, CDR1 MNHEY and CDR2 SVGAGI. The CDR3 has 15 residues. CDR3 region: CASSYSKDTFNEQFF. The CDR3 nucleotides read TGTGCCAGCAGTTACTCCAAGGACACCTTCAATGAGCAGTTCTTC.

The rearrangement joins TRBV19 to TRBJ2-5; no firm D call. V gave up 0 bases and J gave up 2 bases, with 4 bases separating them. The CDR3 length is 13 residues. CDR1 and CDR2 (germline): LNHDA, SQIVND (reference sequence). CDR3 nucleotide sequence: TGTGCCAGTAGTATAGAGCGGCAAGAGACCCAGTACTTC. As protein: CASSIERQETQYF.

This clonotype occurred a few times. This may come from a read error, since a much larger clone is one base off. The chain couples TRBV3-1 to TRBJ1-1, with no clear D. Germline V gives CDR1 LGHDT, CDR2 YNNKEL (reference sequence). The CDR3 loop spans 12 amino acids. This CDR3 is CARSHSPTQAFF. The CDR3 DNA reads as TGTGCCCGCAGCCACTCGCCCACCCAAGCTTTCTTT.

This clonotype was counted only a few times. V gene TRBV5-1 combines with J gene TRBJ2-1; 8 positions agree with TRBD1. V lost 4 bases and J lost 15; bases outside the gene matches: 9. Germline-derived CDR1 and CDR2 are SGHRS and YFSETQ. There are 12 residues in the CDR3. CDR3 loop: CASSPGTGRLFF. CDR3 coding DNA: TGCGCCAGCAGCCCCGGGACAGGACGGCTGTTCTTC.

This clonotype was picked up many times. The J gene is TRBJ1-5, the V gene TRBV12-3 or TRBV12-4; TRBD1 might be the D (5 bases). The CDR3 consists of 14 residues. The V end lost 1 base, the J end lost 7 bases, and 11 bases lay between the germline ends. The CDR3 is CASSLGGVEQPQHF. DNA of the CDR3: TGTGCCAGCAGTTTAGGAGGGGTAGAGCAGCCCCAGCATTTT.

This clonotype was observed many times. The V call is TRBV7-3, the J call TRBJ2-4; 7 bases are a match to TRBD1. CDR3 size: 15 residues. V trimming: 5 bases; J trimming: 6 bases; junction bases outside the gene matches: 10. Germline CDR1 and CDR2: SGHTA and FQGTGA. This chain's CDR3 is CASSQNTGAGNIQYF. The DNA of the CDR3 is TGTGCCAGCAGCCAAAATACAGGGGCTGGAAACATTCAGTACTTC.

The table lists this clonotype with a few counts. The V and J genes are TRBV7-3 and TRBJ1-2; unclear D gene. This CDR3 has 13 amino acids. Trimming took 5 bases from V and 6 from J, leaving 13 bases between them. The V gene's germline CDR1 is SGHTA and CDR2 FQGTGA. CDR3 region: CASSPTPRDGYTF. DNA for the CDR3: TGTGCCAGCAGCCCGACCCCTCGGGATGGCTACACCTTC.

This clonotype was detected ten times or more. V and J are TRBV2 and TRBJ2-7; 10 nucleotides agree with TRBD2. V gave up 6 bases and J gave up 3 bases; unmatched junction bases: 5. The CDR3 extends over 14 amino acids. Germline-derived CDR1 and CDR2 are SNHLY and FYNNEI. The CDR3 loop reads CASRRAGGLYEQYF. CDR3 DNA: TGTGCCAGCAGACGAGCGGGAGGGCTCTACGAGCAGTACTTC.

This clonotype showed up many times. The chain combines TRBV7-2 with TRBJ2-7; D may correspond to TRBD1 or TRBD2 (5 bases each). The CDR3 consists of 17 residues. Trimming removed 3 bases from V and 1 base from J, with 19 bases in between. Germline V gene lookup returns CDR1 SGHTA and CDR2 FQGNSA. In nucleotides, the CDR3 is TGTGCCAGCAGCTTTTTGGCTGGGGGTCACGGTTCCTACGAGCAGTACTTC. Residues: CASSFLAGGHGSYEQYF.

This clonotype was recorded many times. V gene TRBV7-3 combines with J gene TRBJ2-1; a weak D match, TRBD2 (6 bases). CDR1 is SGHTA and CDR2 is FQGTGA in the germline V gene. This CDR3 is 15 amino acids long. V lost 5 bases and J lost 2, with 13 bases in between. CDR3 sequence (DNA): TGTGCCAGCAGCAAGGGGCGGGGTACCTACAATGAGCAGTTCTTC. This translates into CASSKGRGTYNEQFF.

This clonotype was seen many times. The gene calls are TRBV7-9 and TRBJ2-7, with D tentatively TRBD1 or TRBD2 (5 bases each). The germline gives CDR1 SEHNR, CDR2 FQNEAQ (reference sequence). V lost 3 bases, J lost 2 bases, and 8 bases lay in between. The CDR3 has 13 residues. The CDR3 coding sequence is TGTGCCAGCAGCTTCGGGGCGGCCTACGAGCAGTACTTC. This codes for CASSFGAAYEQYF.

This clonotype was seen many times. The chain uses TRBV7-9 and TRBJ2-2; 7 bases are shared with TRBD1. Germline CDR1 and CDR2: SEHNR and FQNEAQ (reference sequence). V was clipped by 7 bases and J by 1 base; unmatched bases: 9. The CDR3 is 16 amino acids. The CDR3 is CASTQGVLVNTGELFF. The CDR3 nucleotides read TGTGCCAGCACCCAGGGGGTGTTAGTGAACACCGGGGAGCTGTTTTTT.

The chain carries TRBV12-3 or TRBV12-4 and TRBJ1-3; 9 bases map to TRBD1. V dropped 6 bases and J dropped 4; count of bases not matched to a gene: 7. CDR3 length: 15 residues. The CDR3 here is CASRVQGAAGNTIYF. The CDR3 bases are TGTGCCAGCAGGGTACAGGGGGCTGCCGGAAACACCATATATTTT.

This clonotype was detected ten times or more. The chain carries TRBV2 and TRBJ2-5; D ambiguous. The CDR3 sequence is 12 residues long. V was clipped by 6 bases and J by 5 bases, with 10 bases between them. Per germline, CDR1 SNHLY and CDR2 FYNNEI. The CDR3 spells CASRRFEETQYF. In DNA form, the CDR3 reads TGTGCCAGCAGGCGGTTTGAGGAGACCCAGTACTTC.

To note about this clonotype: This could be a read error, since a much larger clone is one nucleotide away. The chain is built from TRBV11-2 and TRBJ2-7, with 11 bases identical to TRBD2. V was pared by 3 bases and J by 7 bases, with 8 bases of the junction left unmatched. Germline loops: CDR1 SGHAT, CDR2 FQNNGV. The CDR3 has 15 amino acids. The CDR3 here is CASSFRSGRVWEQYF. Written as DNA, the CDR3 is TGTGCCAGCAGCTTTCGTAGCGGGAGGGTCTGGGAGCAGTACTTC.

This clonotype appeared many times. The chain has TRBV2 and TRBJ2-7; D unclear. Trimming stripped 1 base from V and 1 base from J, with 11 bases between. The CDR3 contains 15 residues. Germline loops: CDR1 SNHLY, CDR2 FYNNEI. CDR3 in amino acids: CASSEGRPLSYEQYF. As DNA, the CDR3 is TGTGCCAGCAGTGAAGGTCGCCCGTTGTCCTACGAGCAGTACTTC.

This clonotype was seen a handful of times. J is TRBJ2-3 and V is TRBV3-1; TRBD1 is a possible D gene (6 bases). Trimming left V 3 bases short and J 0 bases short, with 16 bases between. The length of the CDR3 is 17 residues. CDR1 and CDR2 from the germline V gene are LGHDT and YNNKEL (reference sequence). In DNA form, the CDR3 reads TGTGCCAGCAGCCAGAAACCTTGGACAGAAAGCACAGATACGCAGTATTTT. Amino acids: CASSQKPWTESTDTQYF.

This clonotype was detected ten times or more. CDR3 DNA sequence: TGTGCCAGCACCCAAAGACAGGGGGCCTTGAGGAATTCACCCCTCCACTTT. It encodes CASTQRQGALRNSPLHF. The chain is built from TRBV12-3 or TRBV12-4 and TRBJ1-6; the match to TRBD1 covers 10 bases. The V segment lost 7 bases and the J segment 7 bases; nucleotides outside the gene matches: 13. This CDR3 has 17 amino acids.